The source of this T cell receptor (beta chain) is a study of CD8 T cells in Susac syndrome. V lost 6 bases to trimming and J lost 5 bases; unmatched junction nucleotides: 10. CDR3 length equals 15 residues. With regard to this clonotype: The antigen is unknown.

The RNA, about 0.45 to 1 ug, was put through reverse transcription using random hexamers. immunoSEQ multiplex PCR amplified TCR beta CDR3 across 54 Vbeta, 13 Jbeta. TCRdb independently ran MiXCR on the immunoSEQ multiplex PCR reads; one entry per CDR3 protein. The sample carries 170,000 or so distinct CDR3 sequences, roughly 92% recorded once. FACS enriched CD8+ TEMRA cells, while bulk CD8+ and CD4+ were negatively isolated. Study results and caveats: By the study's own acknowledgment, its TCR sequencing and HLA analysis included relatively few individuals.

Source material: CD4+ T cells from PBMCs. The TCR originated in a human donor with multiple sclerosis. The chain is built from TRBV12-3 or TRBV12-4 and TRBJ2-7, with TRBD1 matching over 10 bases. The CDR3 bases are TGTGCCAGCAGAGAATCGGGACAGGGGTTCCACGAGCAGTACTTC. Amino acid sequence: CASRESGQGFHEQYF.